Listed here are 9 T cell receptor beta chains from one sample, sequenced in a study of blood T cells in healthy people across ages. The authors ran a second PCR of 7 to 11 cycles using a sample-barcoded 5' primer and a J-beta primer mix. TCRdb re-called the 5' RACE reads through MiXCR, storing one row per CDR3 protein. The sample yields about 680,000 distinct CDR3 sequences, more than 40% seen once. The sample taken for sequencing was blood. The receptors originated from a woman between 55 and 75 years old in good health.

This clonotype turned up a few times. The chain has TRBV7-9 and TRBJ1-2; no clear D gene. V lost 2 bases, J lost 8 bases, and 9 bases lay in between. This CDR3 comprises 12 residues. Per the germline V gene, CDR1 is SEHNR and CDR2 is FQNEAQ (reference sequence). The CDR3 DNA reads TGTGCCAGCAGCTTAATTCAGGCCGGCTACACCTTC. Its protein product is CASSLIQAGYTF.

The chain joins TRBV10-3 to TRBJ2-1; no firm D call. V lost 4 bases to trimming and J lost 6 bases, with 13 bases between them. This CDR3 contains 14 residues. Germline CDR1 ENHRY, CDR2 SYGVKD. The CDR3 spells CAISGSAATNEQFF. CDR3 nucleotide sequence: TGTGCCATCAGTGGGTCAGCAGCTACCAATGAGCAGTTCTTC.

V is TRBV28 and J is TRBJ1-1, with D maybe TRBD1 (6 bases). Trimming took 3 bases from V and 8 from J, leaving 7 bases between them. Per the germline V gene, CDR1 is MDHEN and CDR2 is SYDVKM. The CDR3 is made up of 11 amino acids. CDR3 in amino acids: CASSFDREAFF. The CDR3 DNA reads as TGTGCCAGCAGTTTCGACAGGGAAGCTTTCTTT.

A note on this clonotype: An end of the junction does not agree with germline; a read error may underlie this. This rearrangement joins TRBV20-1 to TRBJ2-7; D possibly corresponds to TRBD2 (5 bases). Germline V gene lookup returns CDR1 DFQATT and CDR2 SNEGSKA (reference sequence). There are 14 residues in the CDR3. CDR3 DNA: TGCAGTGCTAGAGATGGTGGCGGGTTATACGGGCAGTACTTC. It specifies CSARDGGGLYGQYF.

The gene calls are TRBV18 and TRBJ2-5; the D gene is possibly TRBD1 (6 bases). The CDR3 runs to 15 residues. Trimming removed 6 bases from V and 2 bases from J, with 16 bases in between. Germline values: CDR1 KGHSH, CDR2 LQKENI. This CDR3 reads CASSQSTGNQETQYF. CDR3 bases: TGTGCCAGCTCGCAGTCTACAGGGAATCAAGAGACCCAGTACTTC.

The rearrangement joins TRBV29-1 to TRBJ2-5; no clear D. The CDR3 runs to 12 residues. Deletions cut 3 bases from V and 11 bases from J, with 16 bases between. The germline V gene has CDR1 SQVTM and CDR2 ANQGSEA. The CDR3 reads CSVDPAYNEQYF. DNA of the CDR3: TGCAGCGTTGATCCGGCTTACAATGAGCAGTACTTC.

The chain recombines TRBV18 with TRBJ1-2, with a weak D call TRBD1 (6 bases). Germline V lookup: CDR1 KGHSH, CDR2 LQKENI. This CDR3 spans 15 amino acids. V was shortened by 2 bases and J by 8 bases, with 18 bases between the two germline ends. The CDR3 region is CASSPTGGTISGYTF. In DNA, the CDR3 is TGTGCCAGCTCACCAACTGGTGGGACAATCTCGGGCTACACCTTC.

This sequence joins TRBV27 and TRBJ2-1; D is unclear. V lost 3 bases to trimming and J lost 2 bases, with 8 bases between them. The length of the CDR3 is 14 residues. Germline V gene sequence: CDR1 MNHEY, CDR2 SMNVEV (reference sequence). The CDR3 loop is CASSFQGAYNEQFF. CDR3 bases: TGTGCCAGCAGTTTCCAAGGTGCCTACAATGAGCAGTTCTTC.

The chain joins TRBV25-1 to TRBJ1-1; D gene unclear. CDR3 size: 14 residues. Germline CDR1 is MGHDK and CDR2 is SYGVNS. V was cut by 3 bases and J by 0 bases, with 8 bases left in between. CDR3 sequence (DNA): TGTGCCAGCAGTGATTGGAAGATGAACACTGAAGCTTTCTTT. It codes for CASSDWKMNTEAFF.